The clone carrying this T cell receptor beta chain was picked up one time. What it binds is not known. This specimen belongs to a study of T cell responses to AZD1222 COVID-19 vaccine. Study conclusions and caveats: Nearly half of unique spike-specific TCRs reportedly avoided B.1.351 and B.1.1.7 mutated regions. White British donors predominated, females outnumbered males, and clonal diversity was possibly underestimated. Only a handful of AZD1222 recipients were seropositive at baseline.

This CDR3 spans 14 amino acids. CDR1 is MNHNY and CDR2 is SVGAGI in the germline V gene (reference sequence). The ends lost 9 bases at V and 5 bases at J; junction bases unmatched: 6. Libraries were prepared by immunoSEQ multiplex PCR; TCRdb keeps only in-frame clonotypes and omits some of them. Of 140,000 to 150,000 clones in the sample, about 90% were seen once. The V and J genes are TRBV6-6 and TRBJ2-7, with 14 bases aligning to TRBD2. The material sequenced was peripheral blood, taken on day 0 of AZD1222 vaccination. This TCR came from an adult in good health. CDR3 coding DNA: TGTGCCAGTGGACTAGCGGGAGGACAGAACGAGCAGTACTTC. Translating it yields CASGLAGGQNEQYF.